These T cell receptor beta chains were read from a single sample in a study of cytomegalovirus exposure and HLA in healthy donors. Generated by immunoSEQ multiplex PCR, the TCRdb table keeps only in-frame clones and is missing some. The table includes roughly 170,000 clones, about 80% detected once. What was sequenced was PBMCs. These receptors all come from a woman under 30 in good health and CMV-seropositive. CDR3s include the opening cysteine and the closing phenylalanine or tryptophan. Each record gives: V gene, J gene, D gene, CDR3 protein. A D gene is named only where the DNA matches it firmly.

V gene: TRBV11-2; J gene: TRBJ1-1; D gene: TRBD1; CDR3 protein: CASSDGQGMNTEAFF
V gene: TRBV4-3; J gene: TRBJ2-7; D gene: TRBD1; CDR3 protein: CASSLSRTGGYEQYF
V gene: TRBV11-3; J gene: TRBJ2-5; D gene: TRBD2; CDR3 protein: CASSLDRGGTQYF
V gene: TRBV7-9; J gene: TRBJ2-1; D gene: .; CDR3 protein: CASEDGDNEQFF
V gene: TRBV7-2; J gene: TRBJ2-5; D gene: .; CDR3 protein: CASSLAAGDQETQYF
V gene: TRBV4-1; J gene: TRBJ2-5; D gene: TRBD2; CDR3 protein: CASSYSEGPTSGGQETQYF
V gene: TRBV6-6; J gene: TRBJ1-1; D gene: .; CDR3 protein: CASSYYAINTEAFF
V gene: TRBV9; J gene: TRBJ2-1; D gene: .; CDR3 protein: CASSAGTFSYNEQFF
V gene: TRBV4-3; J gene: TRBJ2-1; D gene: .; CDR3 protein: CASSQVPRLSDNEQFF
V gene: TRBV6-5; J gene: TRBJ2-2; D gene: TRBD1; CDR3 protein: CASLGQGHTGELFF
V gene: TRBV21-1; J gene: TRBJ1-1; D gene: .; CDR3 protein: CASSNYCREVGFF
V gene: TRBV4-1; J gene: TRBJ2-7; D gene: TRBD2; CDR3 protein: CASSQGLAGEQYF
V gene: TRBV10-3; J gene: TRBJ2-6; D gene: TRBD1; CDR3 protein: CAISVSRQGAIGASAGANVLTF
V gene: TRBV19; J gene: TRBJ2-3; D gene: TRBD2; CDR3 protein: CASSIRASGGASDTQYF
V gene: TRBV5-5; J gene: TRBJ2-2; D gene: .; CDR3 protein: CASSHSSPDTGELFF
V gene: TRBV27; J gene: TRBJ1-1; D gene: .; CDR3 protein: CASSLGGGSEAFF
V gene: TRBV7-2; J gene: TRBJ2-5; D gene: TRBD2; CDR3 protein: CASRPDGGGLETQYF
V gene: TRBV2; J gene: TRBJ1-2; D gene: TRBD1; CDR3 protein: CASSDGDRGRSYTF
V gene: TRBV27; J gene: TRBJ1-1; D gene: .; CDR3 protein: CASSSQGSNTEAFF
V gene: TRBV6-1; J gene: TRBJ1-4; D gene: TRBD1; CDR3 protein: CASRRTGGTNEKLFF
V gene: TRBV6-1; J gene: TRBJ2-1; D gene: TRBD2; CDR3 protein: CASSDWRGGPREQFF
V gene: TRBV15; J gene: TRBJ1-2; D gene: TRBD1; CDR3 protein: CATTKTGGIGYTF
V gene: TRBV20-1; J gene: TRBJ2-1; D gene: TRBD1; CDR3 protein: CSATRGNEQFF
V gene: TRBV5-1; J gene: TRBJ1-1; D gene: .; CDR3 protein: CASSLGQGVEAFF
V gene: TRBV5-6; J gene: TRBJ1-2; D gene: TRBD1; CDR3 protein: CASSLLTGGIYTF
V gene: TRBV14; J gene: TRBJ1-5; D gene: .; CDR3 protein: CASSHPRFFGIGNQPQHF
V gene: TRBV7-8; J gene: TRBJ1-4; D gene: .; CDR3 protein: CASSSKSAGEKLFF
V gene: TRBV2; J gene: TRBJ2-7; D gene: .; CDR3 protein: CASSEGRETYEQYF
V gene: TRBV27; J gene: TRBJ1-5; D gene: .; CDR3 protein: CASSLYGISNQPQHF
V gene: TRBV27; J gene: TRBJ1-1; D gene: TRBD1; CDR3 protein: CASSLSKGAISEAFF
V gene: TRBV5-1; J gene: TRBJ2-3; D gene: TRBD2; CDR3 protein: CASSLWTSGGDTQYF
V gene: TRBV2; J gene: TRBJ2-3; D gene: .; CDR3 protein: CASSEVAAGGPTRDTQYF
V gene: TRBV5-6; J gene: TRBJ2-2; D gene: .; CDR3 protein: CASGGTENTGELFF
V gene: TRBV11-2; J gene: TRBJ2-3; D gene: .; CDR3 protein: CASSASGTDTQYF
V gene: TRBV10-3; J gene: TRBJ1-5; D gene: .; CDR3 protein: CAISGDTGRQPQHF